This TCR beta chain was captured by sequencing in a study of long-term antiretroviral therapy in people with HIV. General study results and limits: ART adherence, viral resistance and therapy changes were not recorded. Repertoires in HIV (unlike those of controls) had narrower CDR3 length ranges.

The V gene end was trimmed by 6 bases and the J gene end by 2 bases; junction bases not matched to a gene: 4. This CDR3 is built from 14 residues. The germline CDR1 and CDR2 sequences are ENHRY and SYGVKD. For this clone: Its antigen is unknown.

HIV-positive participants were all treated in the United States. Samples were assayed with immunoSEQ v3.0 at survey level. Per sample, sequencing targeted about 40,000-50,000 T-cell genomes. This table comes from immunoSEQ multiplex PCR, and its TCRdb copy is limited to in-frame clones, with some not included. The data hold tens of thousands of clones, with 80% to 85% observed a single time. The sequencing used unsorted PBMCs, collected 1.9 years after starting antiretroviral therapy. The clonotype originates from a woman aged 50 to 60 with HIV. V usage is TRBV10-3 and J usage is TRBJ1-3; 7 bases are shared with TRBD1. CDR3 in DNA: TGTGCCATCAGCCCGACAGGGACTGGAAACACCATATATTTT. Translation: CAISPTGTGNTIYF.